A selection of T cell receptor beta chains follows, all from one sample in a study of T cells in Graves' hyperthyroidism and ophthalmopathy. MiXCR, run by TCRdb on the multiplex PCR reads, gives a single entry per CDR3 protein. The sample yields around 500,000 distinct CDR3 sequences, 12% to 15% seen once. Sequencing input: blood. The receptors stem from a woman between 40 and 55 years old with Graves' hyperthyroidism. CDR3s leave out the opening cysteine and the closing phenylalanine or tryptophan. D genes are given only for firm matches. Part of the rows lack a size; the others show once, few, many or a class for expanded clones.

TRBD2,TRBV5-1,13,many,ASRDGLAATDTQY
NA,TRBV28,13,many,ASNELDRNNSPLH
TRBD2,TRBV5-1,14,NA,ASSFRSSGSSYEQY
NA,TRBV13,11,few,ASSLGRENEQF
TRBD2,TRBV5-1,13,NA,ASSPTSGSWETQY
TRBD1,TRBV28,14,many,ASSFDGQGLFQTQY
NA,TRBV3-1,13,many,ASSRRPGADEKLF
NA,TRBV3-1,12,few,ASSHGQDSNEQY
NA,TRBV3-1,13,NA,ASSQDPGAFQPQH
TRBD1,TRBV18,13,NA,ASSTRTGVTYEQY
TRBD1,TRBV11-1,12,many,ASSGGQATDTQY
NA,TRBV2,9,many,ASSVVSEAF
TRBD2,TRBV5-6,14,many,ASSSREGSNTGELF
NA,TRBV6-5,12,many,ASSYLGENTEAF
TRBD1,TRBV11-2,15,few,ASSLAFGDRAPDTQY
NA,TRBV6-1,12,few,ASGPYATNEKLF
TRBD2,TRBV2,13,many,ASSSEGLGGDTQY
NA,TRBV14,12,few,ASSQVGQTTEAF
TRBD1,TRBV27,13,NA,ASSEVGQGDSPLH
NA,TRBV10-3,12,many,ASRTKGMNTEAF
NA,TRBV27,12,NA,ASSLAVGVTEAF
NA,TRBV2,11,many,ASTGHFNSPLH
TRBD2,TRBV19,13,NA,ASSASSGSRYEQY
NA,TRBV20-1,11,NA,SARNGGYNEQF
NA,TRBV2,13,many,ASSEGERYSYEQY
TRBD1,TRBV2,12,NA,ASLDRGGNQPQH
NA,TRBV20-1,11,NA,SAFRANTGELF
NA,TRBV29-1,12,few,SVSPPGPLYEQY
NA,TRBV18,11,many,ASSSGTVGEQY
NA,TRBV5-4,12,few,ASSLDLRQDTQY
TRBD2,TRBV9,14,many,ASSVFGGSDTGELF
TRBD2,TRBV27,12,many,ASRAAGGAYEQY
TRBD2,TRBV20-1,13,NA,SAIFTSGRNDEQF
TRBD2,TRBV27,16,few,ASSLTSYLPSGANVLT
TRBD2,TRBV6-2/TRBV6-3,14,many,ASSYIGPSGINEQY
TRBD2,TRBV7-6,15,once,ASSLTSGGGTTGELF
TRBD2,TRBV4-2,14,NA,ASSPRLAGDGETQY
TRBD2,TRBV2,12,NA,ASGRLAGEETQY
TRBD1,TRBV12-3/TRBV12-4,13,many,ASTTSGQGNQPQH
TRBD1,TRBV15,13,many,ATSRGDRGGYEQY
TRBD1,TRBV19,14,NA,ASSPRDRGQYTEAF
TRBD2,TRBV14,12,NA,ASSPSGRGHEQY
NA,TRBV6-1,13,NA,ASYPGSSYNSPLH
TRBD1,TRBV9,12,many,ASSPGQEEETQY
TRBD1,TRBV4-2,11,few,ASSQEQGDGYT
NA,TRBV20-1,9,many,SARDEGIAF
NA,TRBV28,13,many,ASSRFPSGANVLT
TRBD1,TRBV6-1,13,NA,ASSGGQGEVGELF
NA,TRBV28,12,many,ATTHRGGTDTQY